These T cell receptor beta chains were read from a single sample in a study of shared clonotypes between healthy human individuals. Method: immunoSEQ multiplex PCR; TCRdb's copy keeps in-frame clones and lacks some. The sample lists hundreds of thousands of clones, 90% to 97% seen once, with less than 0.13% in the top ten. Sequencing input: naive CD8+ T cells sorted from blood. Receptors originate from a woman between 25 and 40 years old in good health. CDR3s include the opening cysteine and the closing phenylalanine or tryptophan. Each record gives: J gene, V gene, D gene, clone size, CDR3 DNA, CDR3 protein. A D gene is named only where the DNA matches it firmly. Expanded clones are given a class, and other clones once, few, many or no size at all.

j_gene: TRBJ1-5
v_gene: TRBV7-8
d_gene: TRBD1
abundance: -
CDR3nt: TGTGCCAGCAAGACAGGGGGCGACAATCAGCCCCAGCATTTT
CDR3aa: CASKTGGDNQPQHF

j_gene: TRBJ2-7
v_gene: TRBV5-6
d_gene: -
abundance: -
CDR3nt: TGTGCCAGCAGCTTCGAAGGGCAGGTCTACGAGCAGTACTTC
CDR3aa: CASSFEGQVYEQYF

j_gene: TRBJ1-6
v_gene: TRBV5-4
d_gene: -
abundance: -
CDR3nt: TGTGCCAGCAGCTTGATCGGGGAGGGATTGAATTCACCCCTCCACTTT
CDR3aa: CASSLIGEGLNSPLHF

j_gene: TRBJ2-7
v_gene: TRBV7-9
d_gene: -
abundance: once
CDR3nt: TGTGCCAGCAGCCCCAAAACGGTCGGCGGAGGGGTCTACGAGCAGTACTTC
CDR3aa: CASSPKTVGGGVYEQYF

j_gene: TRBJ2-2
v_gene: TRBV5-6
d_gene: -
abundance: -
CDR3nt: TGTGCCAGCAGCTTGGGGGACACCGGGGAGCTGTTTTTT
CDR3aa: CASSLGDTGELFF

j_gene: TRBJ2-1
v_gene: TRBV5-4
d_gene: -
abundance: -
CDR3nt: TGTGCCAGCAGCTTCGGCGTTTATGAGCAGTTCTTC
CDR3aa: CASSFGVYEQFF

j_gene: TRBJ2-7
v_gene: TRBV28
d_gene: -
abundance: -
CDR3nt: TGTGCCAGCAGTTTATATGTAGGGGAGGCTAGTTTGTACGAGCAGTACTTC
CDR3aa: CASSLYVGEASLYEQYF

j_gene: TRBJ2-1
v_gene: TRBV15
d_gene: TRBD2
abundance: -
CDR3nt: TGTGCCACCAGCAGGGACCTAGCGGGAGCTAACAATGAGCAGTTCTTC
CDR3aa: CATSRDLAGANNEQFF

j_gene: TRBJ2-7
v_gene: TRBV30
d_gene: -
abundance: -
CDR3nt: TGTGCCTCGACGGAAGGGGCCGGCGGGTACGAGCAGTACTTC
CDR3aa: CASTEGAGGYEQYF

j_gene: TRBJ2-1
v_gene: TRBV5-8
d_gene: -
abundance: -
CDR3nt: TGTGCCAGCAGCTTGGAGCGCTTGAGCTCCTACAATGAGCAGTTCTTC
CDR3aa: CASSLERLSSYNEQFF

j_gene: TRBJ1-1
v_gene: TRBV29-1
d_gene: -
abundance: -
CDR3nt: TGCAGCGTTGGGAACACTGAAGCTTTCTTT
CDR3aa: CSVGNTEAFF

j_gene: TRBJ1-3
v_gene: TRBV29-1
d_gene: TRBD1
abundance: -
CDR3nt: TGCAGCGTTGGGACAGGGGGCGCGACGACTGGAAACACCATATATTTT
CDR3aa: CSVGTGGATTGNTIYF

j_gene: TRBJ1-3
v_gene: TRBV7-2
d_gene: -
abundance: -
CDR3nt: TGTGCCAGCAGCTTACTGGGGGCTGGAAACACCATATATTTT
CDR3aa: CASSLLGAGNTIYF

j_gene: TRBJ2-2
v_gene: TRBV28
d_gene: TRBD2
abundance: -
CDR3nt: TGTGCCAGCAGTTTAGCTAGCGGGAAATCGGAGACCGGGGAGCTGTTTTTT
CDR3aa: CASSLASGKSETGELFF

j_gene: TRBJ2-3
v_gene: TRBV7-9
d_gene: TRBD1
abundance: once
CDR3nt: TGTGCCAGCAGCTTTTACAGGGGGCCGAGCACAGATACGCAGTATTTT
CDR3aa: CASSFYRGPSTDTQYF

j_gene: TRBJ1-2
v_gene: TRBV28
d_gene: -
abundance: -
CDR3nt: TGTGCCAGCAGTTTTGACAGGAACTATGGCTACACCTTC
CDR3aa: CASSFDRNYGYTF

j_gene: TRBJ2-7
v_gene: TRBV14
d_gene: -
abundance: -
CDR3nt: TGTGCCAGCAGCCTACAAGACGAGCAGTACTTC
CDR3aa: CASSLQDEQYF

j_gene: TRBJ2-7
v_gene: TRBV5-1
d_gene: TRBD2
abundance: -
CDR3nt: TGCGCCAGCAGCTCTATAGCGGGAGGCTACGAGCAGTACTTC
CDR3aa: CASSSIAGGYEQYF

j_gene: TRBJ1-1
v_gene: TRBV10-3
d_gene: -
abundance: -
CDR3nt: TGTGCCTCACAGCACATGAACACTGAAGCTTTCTTT
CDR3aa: CASQHMNTEAFF

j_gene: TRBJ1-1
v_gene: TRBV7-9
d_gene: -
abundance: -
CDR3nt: TGTGCCAGCAGCCCTGGGGGGGCCAACAGTGAAGCTTTCTTT
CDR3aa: CASSPGGANSEAFF

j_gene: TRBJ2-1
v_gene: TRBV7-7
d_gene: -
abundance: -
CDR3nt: TGTGCCAGCAGCTTCGGGTTGGGACCCAGCTCCTACAATGAGCAGTTCTTC
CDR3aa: CASSFGLGPSSYNEQFF

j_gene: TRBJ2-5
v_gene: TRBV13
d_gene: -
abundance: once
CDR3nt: TGTGCCAGCAGCTTAGTTGGGAGTTGGAGAGAGACCCAGTACTTC
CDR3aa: CASSLVGSWRETQYF

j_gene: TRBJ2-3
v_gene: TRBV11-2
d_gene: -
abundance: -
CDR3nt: TGTGCCAGCAGCTTAACGCCGGGCAACACAGATACGCAGTATTTT
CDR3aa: CASSLTPGNTDTQYF

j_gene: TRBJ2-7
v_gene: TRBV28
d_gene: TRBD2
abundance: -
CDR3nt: TGTGCCAGCAGTTTTAGGGCGCGAGCGGGAGGGATCTCCTACGAGCAGTACTTC
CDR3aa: CASSFRARAGGISYEQYF

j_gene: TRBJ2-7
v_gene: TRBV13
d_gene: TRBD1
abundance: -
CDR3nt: TGTGCCAGCCGGGACAGTCTAAAAAGCTCCTACGAGCAGTACTTC
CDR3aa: CASRDSLKSSYEQYF

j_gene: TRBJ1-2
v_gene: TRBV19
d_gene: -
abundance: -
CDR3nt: TGTGCCAGTAGTATAGACCCTCCGGGAATTAACTATGGCTACACCTTC
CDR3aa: CASSIDPPGINYGYTF

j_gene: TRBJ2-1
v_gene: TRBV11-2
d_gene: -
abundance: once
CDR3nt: TGTGCCAGCAGCTTAGGACTAGTCGGGAATGAGCAGTTCTTC
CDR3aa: CASSLGLVGNEQFF

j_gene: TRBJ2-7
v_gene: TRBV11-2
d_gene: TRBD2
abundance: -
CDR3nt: TGTGCCAGCAGCCCGGGACTAGCGGGGATTTACGAGCAGTACTTC
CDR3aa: CASSPGLAGIYEQYF

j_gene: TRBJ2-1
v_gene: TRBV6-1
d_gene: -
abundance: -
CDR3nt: TGTGCCAGCAGTGACTTGGGGTACAATGAGCAGTTCTTC
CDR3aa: CASSDLGYNEQFF

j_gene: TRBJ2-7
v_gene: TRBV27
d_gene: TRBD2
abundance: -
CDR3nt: TGTGCCAGCAGACTTTTTCTAGCGGGACTTTCCTACGAGCAGTACTTC
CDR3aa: CASRLFLAGLSYEQYF

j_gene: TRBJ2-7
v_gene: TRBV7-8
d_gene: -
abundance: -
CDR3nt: TGTGCCAGCAGCTTATTTGGGGACTACGAGCAGTACTTC
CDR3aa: CASSLFGDYEQYF

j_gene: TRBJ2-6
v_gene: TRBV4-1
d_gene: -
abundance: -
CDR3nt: TGCGCCAGCAGCCAAGTATCGGGCTCTGGGGCCAACGTCCTGACTTTC
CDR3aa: CASSQVSGSGANVLTF

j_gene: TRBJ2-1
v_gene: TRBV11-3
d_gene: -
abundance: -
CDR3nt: TGTGCCAGCAGCTTAGAGCGATCCTCCTACAATGAGCAGTTCTTC
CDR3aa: CASSLERSSYNEQFF

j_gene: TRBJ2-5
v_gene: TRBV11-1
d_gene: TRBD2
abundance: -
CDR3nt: TGTGCCAGCAGCTCGGGACTAGCGGAAGAGACCCAGTACTTC
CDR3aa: CASSSGLAEETQYF

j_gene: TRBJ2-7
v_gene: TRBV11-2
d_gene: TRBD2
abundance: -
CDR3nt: TGTGCCAGCAGCTCTTTTTCTAGCGGGAGGTACCACGAGCAGTACTTC
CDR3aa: CASSSFSSGRYHEQYF

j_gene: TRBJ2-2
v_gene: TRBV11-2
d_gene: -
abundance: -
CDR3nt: TGTGCCAGCAGCCATGGGGAGCTGTTTTTT
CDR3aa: CASSHGELFF

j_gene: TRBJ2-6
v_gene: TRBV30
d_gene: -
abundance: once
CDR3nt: TGTGCCTGGAGTGGAGGGGATGGGGCCAACGTCCTGACTTTC
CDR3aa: CAWSGGDGANVLTF

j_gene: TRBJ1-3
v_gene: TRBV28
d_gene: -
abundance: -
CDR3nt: TGTGCCAGCAGTTTAGGTTCCAGCTCTGGAAACACCATATATTTT
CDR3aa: CASSLGSSSGNTIYF

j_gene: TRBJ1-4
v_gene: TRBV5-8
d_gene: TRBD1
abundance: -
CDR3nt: TGTGCCAGCAGCTCGGGACAGACAACTAATGAAAAACTGTTTTTT
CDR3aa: CASSSGQTTNEKLFF

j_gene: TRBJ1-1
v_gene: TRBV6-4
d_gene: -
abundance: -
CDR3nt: TGTGCCAGCAGTGAAAGTCAGGGTGGAACTGAAGCTTTCTTT
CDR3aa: CASSESQGGTEAFF

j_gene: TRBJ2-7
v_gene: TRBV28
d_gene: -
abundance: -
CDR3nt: TGTGCCAGCAGTAGGACATTCCCGACCGACGAGCAGTACTTC
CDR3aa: CASSRTFPTDEQYF

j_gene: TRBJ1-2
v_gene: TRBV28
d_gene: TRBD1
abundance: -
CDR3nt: TGTGCCAGCAGTCGTCCGGGACAGGGGGCGGGTGGCTACACCTTC
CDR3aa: CASSRPGQGAGGYTF